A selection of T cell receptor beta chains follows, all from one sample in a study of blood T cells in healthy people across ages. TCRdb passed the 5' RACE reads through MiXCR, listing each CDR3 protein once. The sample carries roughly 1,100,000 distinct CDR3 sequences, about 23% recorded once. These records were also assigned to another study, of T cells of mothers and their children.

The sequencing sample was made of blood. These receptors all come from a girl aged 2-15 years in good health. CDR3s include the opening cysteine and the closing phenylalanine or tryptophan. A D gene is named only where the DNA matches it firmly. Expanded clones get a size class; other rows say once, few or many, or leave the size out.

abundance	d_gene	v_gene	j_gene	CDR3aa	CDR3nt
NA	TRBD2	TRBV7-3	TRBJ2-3	CASSLRGTSGSIGPTDTQYF	TGTGCCAGCAGCTTAAGGGGGACTAGCGGGAGTATAGGGCCCACAGATACGCAGTATTTT
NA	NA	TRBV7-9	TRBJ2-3	CASSLDETDTPDTQYF	TGTGCCAGCAGCTTAGACGAGACCGACACTCCAGATACGCAGTATTTT
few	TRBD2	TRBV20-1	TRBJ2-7	CSARAAGVTYEQYF	TGCAGTGCTAGAGCAGCGGGAGTTACCTACGAGCAGTACTTC
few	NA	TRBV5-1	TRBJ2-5	CASSLRDPGETQYF	TGCGCCAGCAGCCTCCGGGACCCTGGGGAGACCCAGTACTTC
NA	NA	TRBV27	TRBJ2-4	CASSSANIQYF	TGTGCCAGCAGTTCGGCAAACATTCAGTACTTC
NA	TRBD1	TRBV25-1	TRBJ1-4	CASSEFEQGTTNEKLFF	TGTGCCAGCAGTGAATTTGAACAGGGGACCACTAATGAAAAACTGTTTTTT
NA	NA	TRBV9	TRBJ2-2	CASSVWGRGTGELFF	TGTGCCAGCAGCGTATGGGGCCGTGGGACCGGGGAGCTGTTTTTT
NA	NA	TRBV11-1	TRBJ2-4	CASSPELGGGRNIEYF	TGTGCCAGCAGCCCGGAGTTAGGAGGTGGAAGAAACATTGAGTACTTC
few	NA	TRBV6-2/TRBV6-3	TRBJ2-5	CASSYSVNVETQYF	TGTGCCAGCAGTTACTCGGTAAACGTCGAGACCCAGTACTTC
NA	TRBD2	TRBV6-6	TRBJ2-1	CATMSSGSGHNEQFF	TGTGCCACAATGAGTAGCGGGTCAGGGCACAATGAGCAGTTCTTC
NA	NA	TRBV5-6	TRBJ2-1	CASSLIGGLDNEQFF	TGTGCCAGCAGCTTGATCGGGGGACTTGACAATGAGCAGTTCTTC
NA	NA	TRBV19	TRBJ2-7	CASSRDSFYRAGSYEQYF	TGTGCCAGTAGTAGGGACTCCTTCTACCGAGCTGGTTCCTACGAGCAGTACTTC
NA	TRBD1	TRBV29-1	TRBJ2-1	CSVEADRGQAYNEQFF	TGCAGCGTTGAAGCCGACAGGGGGCAAGCCTACAATGAGCAGTTCTTC
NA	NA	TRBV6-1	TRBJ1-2	CASSDMGSYGYTF	TGTGCCAGCAGTGATATGGGTTCCTATGGCTACACCTTC
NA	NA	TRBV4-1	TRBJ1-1	CASSQGPLAGTTEAFF	TGCGCCAGCAGCCAGGGTCCTCTGGCAGGGACCACTGAAGCTTTCTTT
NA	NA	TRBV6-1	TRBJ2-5	CASSGFRRAETQYF	TGTGCCAGCAGCGGTTTTAGGAGGGCAGAGACCCAGTACTTC
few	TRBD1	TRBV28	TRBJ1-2	CASSPGQGAWGYTF	TGTGCCAGCAGCCCCGGACAGGGGGCATGGGGCTACACCTTC
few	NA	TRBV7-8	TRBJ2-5	CASSSSVGETQYF	TGTGCCAGCAGCTCATCAGTAGGGGAGACCCAGTACTTC
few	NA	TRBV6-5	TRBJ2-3	CASSYEPGYF	TGTGCCAGCAGTTACGAACCCGGGTATTTT
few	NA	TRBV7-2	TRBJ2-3	CASSLKILASTDTQYF	TGTGCCAGCAGCCTGAAAATTCTCGCAAGCACAGATACGCAGTATTTT
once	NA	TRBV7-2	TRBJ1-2	CASSPGSFLYGYTF	TGTGCCAGCAGCCCAGGAAGCTTCCTCTATGGCTACACCTTC
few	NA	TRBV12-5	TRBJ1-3	CASGHNRVNSGNTIYF	TGTGCTAGTGGTCATAACAGGGTTAACTCTGGAAACACCATATATTTT
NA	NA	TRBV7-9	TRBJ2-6	CASSYEANVLTF	TGTGCCAGCAGCTATGAGGCCAACGTCCTGACTTTC
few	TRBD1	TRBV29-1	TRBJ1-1	CSGQGLNTEAFF	TGCAGCGGACAGGGACTGAACACTGAAGCTTTCTTT
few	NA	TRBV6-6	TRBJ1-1	CASLRTTLNTEAFF	TGTGCCAGCCTGCGGACAACTTTGAACACTGAAGCTTTCTTT
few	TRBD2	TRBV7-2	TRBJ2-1	CASRLAGVSYNEQFF	TGTGCCAGCAGATTAGCGGGGGTTTCCTACAATGAGCAGTTCTTC
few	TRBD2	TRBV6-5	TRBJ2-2	CASSYSTAGECGELFF	TGTGCCAGCAGTTACTCGACAGCGGGAGAATGCGGGGAGCTGTTTTTT
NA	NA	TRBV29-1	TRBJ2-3	CSVGDVRTDTQYF	TGCAGCGTTGGGGACGTACGCACAGATACGCAGTATTTT
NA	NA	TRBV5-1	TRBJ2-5	CASSPQSSYETQYF	TGCGCCAGCAGCCCCCAGTCTAGTTACGAGACCCAGTACTTC
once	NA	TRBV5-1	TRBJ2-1	CASAVSLGDEQFF	TGCGCCAGCGCCGTTTCCTTGGGTGATGAGCAGTTCTTC
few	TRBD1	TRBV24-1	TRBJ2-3	CATGDPGQSTDTQYF	TGTGCCACCGGAGACCCGGGACAGTCCACAGATACGCAGTATTTT
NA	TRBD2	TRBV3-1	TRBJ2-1	CASSLLGTTYVSEQFF	TGTGCCAGCAGCCTACTAGGGACTACCTACGTCAGTGAGCAGTTCTTC
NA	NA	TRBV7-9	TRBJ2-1	CASSLVPLRDEQFF	TGTGCCAGCAGCTTAGTCCCTCTGAGGGATGAGCAGTTCTTC
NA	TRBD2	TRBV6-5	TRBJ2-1	CASSPRLARDEQFF	TGTGCCAGCAGTCCCCGACTAGCGCGTGACGAGCAGTTCTTC
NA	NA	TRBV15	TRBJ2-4	CATSRDRVGIQYF	TGTGCCACCAGCAGAGATCGTGTGGGCATTCAGTACTTC
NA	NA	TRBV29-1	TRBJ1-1	CSVVTQSMNTEAFF	TGCAGCGTTGTAACGCAGTCCATGAACACTGAAGCTTTCTTT
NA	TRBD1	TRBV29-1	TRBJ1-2	CSAVRTGGHGYTF	TGCAGCGCTGTTCGGACAGGGGGCCATGGCTACACCTTC
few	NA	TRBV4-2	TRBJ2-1	CASSQNREVNEQFF	TGTGCCAGCAGCCAAAACAGGGAGGTTAATGAGCAGTTCTTC
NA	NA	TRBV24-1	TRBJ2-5	CATSDVVPGDGASETQYF	TGTGCCACCAGTGATGTAGTTCCGGGAGACGGGGCATCGGAGACCCAGTACTTC
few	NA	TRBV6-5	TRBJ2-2	CASSYRGLSTGELFF	TGTGCCAGCAGTTACCGCGGACTATCTACCGGGGAGCTGTTTTTT
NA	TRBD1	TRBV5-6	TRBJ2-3	CASSFDRGQVDTQYF	TGTGCCAGCAGCTTCGACAGGGGGCAAGTAGATACGCAGTATTTT
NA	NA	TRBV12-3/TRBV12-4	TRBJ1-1	CASSLTWTENTEAFF	TGTGCCAGCAGCCTTACATGGACGGAAAACACTGAAGCTTTCTTT
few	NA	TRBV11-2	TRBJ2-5	CASKTRQLQETQYF	TGTGCCAGCAAAACTCGACAGCTCCAAGAGACCCAGTACTTC
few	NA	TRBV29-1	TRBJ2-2	CSVRTGELFF	TGCAGCGTTAGGACCGGGGAGCTGTTTTTT
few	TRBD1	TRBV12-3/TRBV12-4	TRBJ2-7	CASSGGTGSGYEQYF	TGTGCCAGCAGTGGGGGGACAGGGAGCGGGTACGAGCAGTACTTC
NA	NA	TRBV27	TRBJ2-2	CASRLGRNGELFF	TGTGCCAGCAGACTTGGACGGAACGGGGAGCTGTTTTTT
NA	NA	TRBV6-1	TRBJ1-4	CASSTWAEKLFF	TGTGCCAGCAGTACCTGGGCTGAAAAACTGTTTTTT
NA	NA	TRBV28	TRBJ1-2	CASSQGGGVNYGYTF	TGTGCCAGCAGCCAAGGTGGAGGAGTTAACTATGGCTACACCTTC
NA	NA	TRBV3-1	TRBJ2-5	CASNLGMGTQETQYF	TGTGCCAGCAACCTTGGGATGGGGACACAAGAGACCCAGTACTTC
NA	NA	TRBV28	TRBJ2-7	CASNREENFYEQYF	TGTGCCAGCAATAGGGAGGAAAATTTCTACGAGCAGTACTTC
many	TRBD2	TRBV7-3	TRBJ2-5	CASSLVAGGLETQYF	TGTGCCAGCAGCTTAGTAGCGGGGGGGTTAGAGACCCAGTACTTC
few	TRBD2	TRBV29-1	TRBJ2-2	CSVSGLVVGELFF	TGCAGCGTGTCGGGACTAGTTGTCGGGGAGCTGTTTTTT
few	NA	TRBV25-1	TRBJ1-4	CASSYWQANEKLFF	TGTGCCAGCTCGTACTGGCAGGCCAATGAAAAACTGTTTTTT
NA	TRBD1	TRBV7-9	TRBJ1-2	CASSSYGEQGYGYTF	TGTGCCAGCAGCTCCTACGGGGAACAGGGGTATGGCTACACCTTC
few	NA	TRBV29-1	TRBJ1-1	CSVVEWNTEAFF	TGCAGCGTTGTTGAGTGGAACACTGAAGCTTTCTTT
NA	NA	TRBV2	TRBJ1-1	CASSMTALGTEAFF	TGTGCCAGCAGTATGACGGCCCTCGGGACTGAAGCTTTCTTT